This T cell receptor beta chain was sequenced for a study of T cells in Graves' hyperthyroidism and ophthalmopathy. Amplification of TCR beta CDR3 regions used RNA as the template. The HTBI set primed first-round TCR CDR3 RT-PCR. TCRdb reprocessed the multiplex PCR reads via MiXCR and lists one record per CDR3 protein. This table has hundreds of thousands of distinct CDR3 sequences, 15% to 20% appearing once. Comment on this clonotype: Its antigen is as yet unknown.

Trimming removed 2 bases from V and 7 bases from J, with 6 bases in between. CDR1 is ENHRY and CDR2 is SYGVKD in the germline V gene. The CDR3 has 12 amino acids. Overall study findings and caveats: Most expanded thyroid clonotypes above 0.001 recurred in blood.

Each person with ophthalmopathy scored at least 3 on the Clinical Activity Score, reached NOSPECS grade 4 or higher, and had been ill under 3 months. Pregnant or lactating patients were excluded, as were those with uncontrolled infection or other autoimmune disease. The diagnostic basis comprised clinical symptoms, serum thyroxine and TRAb, thyroid ultrasound and orbital computed tomography. V usage is TRBV10-3 and J usage is TRBJ2-1; D is perhaps TRBD1 (5 bases). The sequenced sample consisted of blood. The receptor's source is a man over 45 with Graves' ophthalmopathy. This CDR3 reads CAISERGNEQFF. The CDR3, as DNA: TGTGCCATCAGTGAGAGGGGAAATGAGCAGTTCTTC.